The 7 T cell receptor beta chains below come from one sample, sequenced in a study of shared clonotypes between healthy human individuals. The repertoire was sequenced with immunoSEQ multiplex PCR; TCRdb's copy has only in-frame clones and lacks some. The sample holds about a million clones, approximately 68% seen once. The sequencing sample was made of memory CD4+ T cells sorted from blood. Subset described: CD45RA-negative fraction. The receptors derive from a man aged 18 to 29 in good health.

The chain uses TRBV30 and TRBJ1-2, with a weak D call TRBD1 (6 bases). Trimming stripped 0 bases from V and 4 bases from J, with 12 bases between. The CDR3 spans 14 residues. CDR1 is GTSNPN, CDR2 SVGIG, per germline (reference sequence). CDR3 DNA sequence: TGTGCCTGGAGTGTACAGGGCCCCGTCTATGGCTACACCTTC. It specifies CAWSVQGPVYGYTF.

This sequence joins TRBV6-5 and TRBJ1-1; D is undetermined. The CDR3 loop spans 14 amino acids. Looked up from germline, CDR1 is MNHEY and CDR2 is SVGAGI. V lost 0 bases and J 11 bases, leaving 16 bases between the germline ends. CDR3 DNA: TGTGCCAGCAGTTACTCCGGGAACGAAAAGAGGGCTTTCTTT. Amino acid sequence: CASSYSGNEKRAFF.

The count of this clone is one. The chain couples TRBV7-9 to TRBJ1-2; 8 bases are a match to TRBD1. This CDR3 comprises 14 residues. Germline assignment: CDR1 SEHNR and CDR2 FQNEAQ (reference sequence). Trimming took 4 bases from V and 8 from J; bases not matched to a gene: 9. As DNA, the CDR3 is TGTGCCAGCAGCTCTCAGAACAGGGGGTGGGGCTACACCTTC. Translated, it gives CASSSQNRGWGYTF.

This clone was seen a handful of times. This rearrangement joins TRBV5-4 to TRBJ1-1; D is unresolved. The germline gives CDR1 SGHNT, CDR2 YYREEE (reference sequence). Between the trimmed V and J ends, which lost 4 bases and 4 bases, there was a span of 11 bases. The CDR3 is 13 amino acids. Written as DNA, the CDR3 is TGTGCCAGCAGCCCCGACCACCCCACTGAAGCTTTCTTT. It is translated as CASSPDHPTEAFF.

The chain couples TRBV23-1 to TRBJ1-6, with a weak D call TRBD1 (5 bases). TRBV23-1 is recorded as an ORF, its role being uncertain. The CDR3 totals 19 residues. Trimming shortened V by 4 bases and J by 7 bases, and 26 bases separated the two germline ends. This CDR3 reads CASSLKGPYPMVGNSPLHF. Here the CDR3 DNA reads TGCGCCAGCAGTCTGAAGGGGCCCTACCCTATGGTTGGAAATTCACCCCTCCACTTT.

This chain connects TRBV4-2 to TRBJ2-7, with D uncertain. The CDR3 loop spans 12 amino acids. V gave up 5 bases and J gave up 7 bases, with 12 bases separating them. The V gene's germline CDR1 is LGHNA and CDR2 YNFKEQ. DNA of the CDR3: TGTGCCAGCAGCTCCCCCCACGGGGAGCAGTACTTC. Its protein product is CASSSPHGEQYF.

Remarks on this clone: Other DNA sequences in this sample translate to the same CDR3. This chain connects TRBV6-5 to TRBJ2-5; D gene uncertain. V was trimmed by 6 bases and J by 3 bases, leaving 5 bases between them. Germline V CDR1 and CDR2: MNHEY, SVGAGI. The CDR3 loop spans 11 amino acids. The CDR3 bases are TGTGCCAGCAGCCGCGAAGAGACCCAGTACTTC. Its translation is CASSREETQYF.